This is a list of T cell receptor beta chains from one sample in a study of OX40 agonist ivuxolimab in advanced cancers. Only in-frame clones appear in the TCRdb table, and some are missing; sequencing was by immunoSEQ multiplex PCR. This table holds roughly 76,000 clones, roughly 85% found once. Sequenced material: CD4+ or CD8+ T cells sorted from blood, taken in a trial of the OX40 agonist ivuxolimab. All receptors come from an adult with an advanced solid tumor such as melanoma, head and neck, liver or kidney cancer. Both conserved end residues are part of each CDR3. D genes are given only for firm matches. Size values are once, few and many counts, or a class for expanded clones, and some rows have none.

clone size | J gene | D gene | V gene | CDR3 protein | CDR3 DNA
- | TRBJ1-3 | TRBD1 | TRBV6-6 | CASSHEEGAVGNTIYF | TGTGCCAGCAGCCACGAGGAGGGGGCGGTTGGAAACACCATATATTTT
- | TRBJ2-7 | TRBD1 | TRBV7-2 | CASSLGQGAYEQYF | TGTGCCAGCAGCTTGGGACAGGGGGCTTACGAGCAGTACTTC
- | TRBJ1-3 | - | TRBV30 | CAWRDGPSGNTIYF | TGTGCCTGGAGGGACGGACCCTCTGGAAACACCATATATTTT
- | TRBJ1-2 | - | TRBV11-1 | CASSLGGQSYTF | TGTGCCAGCAGCTTAGGCGGACAGAGCTACACCTTC
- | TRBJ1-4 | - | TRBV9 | CASSPRSYNEKLFF | TGTGCCAGCAGCCCCCGCAGTTATAATGAAAAACTGTTTTTT
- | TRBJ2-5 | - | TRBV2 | CASSELPETQYF | TGTGCCAGCAGTGAACTACCAGAGACCCAGTACTTC
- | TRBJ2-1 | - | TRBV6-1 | CASSDKAGEQFF | TGTGCCAGCAGTGATAAGGCTGGTGAGCAGTTCTTC
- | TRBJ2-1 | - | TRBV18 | CASSSQGGAYNEQFF | TGTGCCAGCTCATCACAAGGGGGGGCCTACAATGAGCAGTTCTTC
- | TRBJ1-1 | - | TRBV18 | CASSPQMGPPMNTEAFF | TGTGCCAGCTCACCACAAATGGGACCCCCCATGAACACTGAAGCTTTCTTT
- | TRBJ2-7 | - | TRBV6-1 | CASSEAEDSVYEQYF | TGTGCCAGCAGTGAAGCAGAGGACTCGGTCTACGAGCAGTACTTC
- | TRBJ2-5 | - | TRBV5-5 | CASSWRPFGGEYQETQYF | TGTGCCAGCAGCTGGAGGCCCTTTGGCGGCGAGTACCAAGAGACCCAGTACTTC
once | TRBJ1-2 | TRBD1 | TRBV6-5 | CASRDRDSYGYTF | TGTGCCAGCAGGGACCGGGACAGCTATGGCTACACCTTC
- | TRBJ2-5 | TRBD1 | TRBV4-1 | CASSQHRGETQYF | TGCGCCAGCAGCCAACACAGGGGCGAGACCCAGTACTTC
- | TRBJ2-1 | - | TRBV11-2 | CASSSPRGHLYNEQFF | TGTGCCAGCAGCTCCCCCAGGGGACACCTCTACAATGAGCAGTTCTTC
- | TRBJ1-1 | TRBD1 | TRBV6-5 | CASSPGQGTTEAFF | TGTGCCAGCAGCCCCGGACAGGGGACCACTGAAGCTTTCTTT
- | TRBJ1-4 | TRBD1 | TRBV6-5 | CASSRGQLEKLFF | TGTGCCAGCAGTAGGGGACAGCTTGAAAAACTGTTTTTT
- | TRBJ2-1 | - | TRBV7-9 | CASSFTLVGGFF | TGTGCCAGCAGCTTCACCCTTGTGGGAGGGTTCTTC
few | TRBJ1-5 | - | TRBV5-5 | CASSLNEGPQHF | TGTGCCAGCAGCTTGAATGAGGGCCCCCAGCATTTT
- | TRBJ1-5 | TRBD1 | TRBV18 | CASSQPGTGGYSNQPQHF | TGTGCCAGCTCACAACCCGGGACAGGGGGGTATAGCAATCAGCCCCAGCATTTT
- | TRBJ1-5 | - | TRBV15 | CATSRVSTGGNNQPQHF | TGTGCCACCAGCAGAGTATCGACGGGGGGCAACAATCAGCCCCAGCATTTT
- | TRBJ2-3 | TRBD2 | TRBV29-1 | CSVKGRAVTDTQYF | TGCAGCGTAAAGGGGAGGGCCGTAACAGATACGCAGTATTTT
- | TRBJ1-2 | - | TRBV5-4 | CASSLAAQGPVYGYTF | TGTGCCAGCAGCTTGGCCGCCCAAGGCCCAGTCTATGGCTACACCTTC
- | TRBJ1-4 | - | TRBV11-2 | CASSLQGQMFF | TGTGCCAGCAGCTTACAGGGTCAAATGTTTTTT
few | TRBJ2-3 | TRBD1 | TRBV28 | CATLSGGNSDTQYF | TGTGCCACCTTATCAGGGGGAAATTCGGATACGCAGTATTTT
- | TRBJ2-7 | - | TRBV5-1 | CASALTITGSTYEQYF | TGCGCCAGCGCCCTTACGATCACAGGCTCTACCTACGAGCAGTACTTC
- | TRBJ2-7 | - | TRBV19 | CASSWAYGGNEQYF | TGTGCCAGTAGTTGGGCCTACGGTGGGAACGAGCAGTACTTC
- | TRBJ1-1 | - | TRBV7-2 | CASSLNTVNTEAFF | TGTGCCAGCAGCTTAAATACCGTGAACACTGAAGCTTTCTTT
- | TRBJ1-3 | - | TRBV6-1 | CASSAVLGGNTIYF | TGTGCCAGCAGTGCGGTGTTGGGTGGAAACACCATATATTTT
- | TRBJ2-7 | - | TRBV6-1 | CASSQTYEQYF | TGTGCCAGCAGCCAAACCTACGAGCAGTACTTC
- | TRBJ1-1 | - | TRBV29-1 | CSVSRGSEAFF | TGCAGCGTTTCAAGGGGGAGTGAAGCTTTCTTT
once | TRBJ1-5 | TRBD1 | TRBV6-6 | CASRGQGYNQPQHF | TGTGCCAGCAGGGGACAGGGGTACAATCAGCCCCAGCATTTT
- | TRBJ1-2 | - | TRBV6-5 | CASSYSNLGNYGYTF | TGTGCCAGCAGTTACTCGAATTTGGGTAACTATGGCTACACCTTC
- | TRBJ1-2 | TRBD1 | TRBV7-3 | CASSLGQGLDYGYTF | TGTGCCAGCAGCCTAGGACAGGGACTAGACTATGGCTACACCTTC
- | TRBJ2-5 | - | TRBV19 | CASREGSETQYF | TGTGCCAGTAGAGAGGGATCAGAGACCCAGTACTTC
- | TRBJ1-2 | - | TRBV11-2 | CASSSRVPNYGYTF | TGTGCCAGCAGCTCCAGGGTACCGAACTATGGCTACACCTTC
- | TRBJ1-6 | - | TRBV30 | CARGRPNSPLHF | TGTGCCCGCGGCCGACCTAATTCACCCCTCCACTTT
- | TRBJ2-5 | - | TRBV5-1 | CASSLAAIKETQYF | TGCGCCAGCAGCTTGGCCGCAATAAAAGAGACCCAGTACTTC
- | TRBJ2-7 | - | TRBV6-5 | CASSYSSSGYGQYF | TGTGCCAGCAGTTACTCGAGTTCAGGGTACGGGCAGTACTTC
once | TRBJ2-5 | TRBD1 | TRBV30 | CAWRRQGGFETQYF | TGTGCCTGGAGGCGACAGGGGGGTTTCGAGACCCAGTACTTC
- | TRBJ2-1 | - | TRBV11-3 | CASSFRGQGANEQFF | TGTGCCAGCAGCTTCCGGGGGCAGGGAGCCAATGAGCAGTTCTTC
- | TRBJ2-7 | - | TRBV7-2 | CASSPQGSEQYF | TGTGCCAGCAGCCCCCAGGGAAGCGAGCAGTACTTC
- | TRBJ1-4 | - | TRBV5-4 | CASSLEAGKATNEKLFF | TGTGCCAGCAGCTTGGAAGCCGGCAAAGCGACTAATGAAAAACTGTTTTTT
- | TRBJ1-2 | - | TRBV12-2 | CASPLRQQDYGYTF | TGTGCAAGTCCCCTCAGACAGCAAGATTATGGCTACACCTTC